The sequence of this T cell receptor (beta chain) was determined in a study of PD-L1 blockade in urothelial cancer. Study-wide context: After treatment start, blood was analyzed at 3 weeks (second dose) and at 6 weeks. Across blood samples, T cells had a median count of around 140,000.

Sequencing was performed with immunoSEQ multiplex PCR; in TCRdb, only in-frame clones are kept and a portion is missing. The table has roughly 26,000 clones, about 86% seen once. With V trimmed by 8 bases and J by 4 bases, 12 bases remained unmatched. The CDR3 runs 15 residues. Germline lookup yields CDR1 WSHSY and CDR2 SAAADI. Diagnoses among patients were locally advanced or metastatic urothelial carcinoma. Source: PBMCs, taken around atezolizumab (anti-PD-L1) treatment. This sequence originates from a man aged 55-75 years with urothelial cancer. The gene calls are TRBV10-2 and TRBJ1-2; 8 bases agree with TRBD1. As DNA, the CDR3 is TGCGCCAGCCGGGACAGGAGGGCATTATTCTATGGCTACACCTTC. It encodes CASRDRRALFYGYTF.